The 13 T cell receptor beta chains given below trace back to one sample, sequenced in a study of shared clonotypes between healthy human individuals (dated by TCRdb to about 2020). Library preparation employed the immunoSEQ multiplex PCR assay. Sourced from immuneACCESS, this table was stored by TCRdb with only in-frame sequences that have V and J called. A share of the clones is absent; for the studies checked, an unresolved V gene accounts for under half, and the remainder has no known explanation. The sample table records hundreds of thousands of clones; around 96% of these occur just once. Together, the top ten hold more than 0.085% of the sample. CD8 naive samples consisted of CD45RO-negative cells that were positively selected for CCR7, yielding a CD45RA+CCR7+ population without TemRA cells. The specimen was naive CD8+ T cells sorted from blood. What this sample's cell subset or site label stands for: CD45RA+CCR7+. These receptors all stem from a young woman in good health.

The genes are TRBV2 and TRBJ2-7, with 8 bases aligning to TRBD1. The trim removed 7 bases at V and 3 bases at J, leaving 5 bases unmatched. Per germline, CDR1 SNHLY and CDR2 FYNNEI. There are 13 residues in the CDR3. The CDR3 spells CASILDRVYEQYF. CDR3 DNA sequence: TGTGCCAGCATCCTGGACAGGGTCTACGAGCAGTACTTC.

V is TRBV7-7 and J is TRBJ2-3, with a weak D call TRBD1 (6 bases). This CDR3 comprises 14 residues. In germline, CDR1 is SSHAT, CDR2 FNYEAQ (reference sequence). The V end was cut by 10 bases, the J end by 2 bases, with 16 bases between. CDR3 region: CAMPGHFVTDTQYF. The DNA of the CDR3 is TGTGCCATGCCGGGACACTTCGTCACAGATACGCAGTATTTT.

The chain employs TRBV28 and TRBJ1-1, with TRBD1 identical over 9 bases. V was clipped by 7 bases and J by 10 bases; unmatched bases: 16. The CDR3 spans 15 residues. CDR1 is MDHEN and CDR2 is SYDVKM in the germline V gene. The CDR3, as DNA: TGTGCCAGCACCGACAACTCCGGGACAGGGTACGGAGCTTTCTTT. Its protein is CASTDNSGTGYGAFF.

This rearrangement joins TRBV2 to TRBJ1-1, with a possible D match to TRBD1 (5 bases). Trimming shortened V by 7 bases and J by 0 bases, and 15 bases separated the two germline ends. The CDR3 has 15 amino acids. Germline V lookup: CDR1 SNHLY, CDR2 FYNNEI. Written as DNA, the CDR3 is TGTGCCAGCAATGGGGACGAGAACTTGAACACTGAAGCTTTCTTT. Translating gives CASNGDENLNTEAFF.

The gene calls are TRBV6-8 and TRBJ2-5; a weak D match, TRBD2 (7 bases). The CDR3 covers 19 residues. Germline CDR1 and CDR2: MNHGY and SAAAGT. Trimming removed 0 bases from V and 1 base from J, with 21 bases in between. The CDR3 DNA sequence: TGTGCCAGCAGTTACTCGAAGGGGGACTACCTGGGAGTCCAAGAGACCCAGTACTTC. Protein: CASSYSKGDYLGVQETQYF.

The chain carries TRBV2 and TRBJ2-7, with TRBD2 as a possible D gene (6 bases). Germline V gives CDR1 SNHLY, CDR2 FYNNEI. The CDR3 loop spans 15 amino acids. Trimming removed 3 bases from V and 6 bases from J, with 18 bases in between. This chain's CDR3 is CASSERIGGTREQYF. The CDR3 nucleotides are TGTGCCAGCAGTGAGCGGATCGGGGGAACGCGCGAGCAGTACTTC.

Here the CDR3 reads CASSANRVGRASTGELFF. The CDR3 DNA sequence: TGTGCCAGCAGTGCGAATCGAGTGGGCAGGGCCTCTACCGGGGAGCTGTTTTTT. V gene TRBV6-1 combines with J gene TRBJ2-2, with TRBD1 as a possible D gene (5 bases). The CDR3 is 18 residues long. Between the trimmed V and J ends, which lost 4 bases and 5 bases, there was a span of 23 bases. Germline CDR1 MNHNS, CDR2 SASEGT.

The gene calls are TRBV9 and TRBJ1-1; TRBD1 is a possible D gene (5 bases). Trimming cost V 6 bases and J 4 bases, with 16 bases left between them. Germline V gene data show CDR1 as SGDLS and CDR2 as YYNGEE. The CDR3 loop spans 14 amino acids. This CDR3 is CASTQSGGSTEAFF. The CDR3 bases are TGTGCCAGCACCCAAAGTGGGGGGAGCACTGAAGCTTTCTTT.

The CDR3 loop is CTSDLAEIYNEQFF. The CDR3 nucleotides read TGCACCAGCGACCTAGCGGAGATTTACAATGAGCAGTTCTTC. The chain recombines TRBV1 with TRBJ2-1; TRBD2 was called by the table and not checked on the DNA. TRBV1 is shown as a pseudogene. CDR3 size: 14 residues.

This chain links TRBV28 with TRBJ1-1, with a weak D call TRBD1 (6 bases). This CDR3 is built from 13 residues. Per the germline V gene, CDR1 is MDHEN and CDR2 is SYDVKM. Trimming cost V 2 bases and J 5 bases, with 9 bases left between them. CDR3 sequence: CASSLQGRTEAFF. DNA of the CDR3: TGTGCCAGCAGTTTACAGGGGCGGACTGAAGCTTTCTTT.

CDR3 sequence: CASSGSQSDTQYF. Here the CDR3 DNA reads TGTGCCAGCAGCGGGTCTCAGTCAGATACGCAGTATTTT. The chain uses TRBV7-8 and TRBJ2-3; D call uncertain. The CDR3 is 13 residues long. Germline V CDR1 and CDR2: SGHVS, FQNEAQ. Between the trimmed V and J ends, which lost 5 bases and 4 bases, there was a span of 10 bases.

The CDR3 spells CASSLSVQETQYF. In DNA form, the CDR3 reads TGTGCCAGCAGCTTGTCTGTTCAAGAGACCCAGTACTTC. The chain employs TRBV5-4 and TRBJ2-5; D remains ambiguous. The CDR3 runs 13 residues. V was clipped by 1 base and J by 2 bases, with 6 bases between them. Germline V gives CDR1 SGHNT, CDR2 YYREEE (reference sequence).

The V call is TRBV28, the J call TRBJ1-6, with D possibly matching TRBD1 (5 bases). CDR3 length: 18 residues. The germline V and J ends were trimmed by 5 bases and 10 bases, with 27 bases remaining between them. Per the germline V gene, CDR1 is MDHEN and CDR2 is SYDVKM. The chain's CDR3 is CASSRPSPGTRIESPLHF. The CDR3 nucleotides read TGTGCCAGCAGTAGACCCTCGCCCGGGACGAGGATAGAATCACCCCTCCACTTT.